These 9 T cell receptor beta chains were sequenced from one sample in a study of blood T cell repertoires in COVID-19. Produced via immunoSEQ multiplex PCR; TCRdb's table is partial and in-frame only. The data show 180,000 or so clones, around 86% seen once. Material: peripheral blood. These receptors were obtained from a man between 18 and 29 years old with acute or convalescent COVID-19.

This clone was picked up a small number of times. The chain joins TRBV4-1 to TRBJ1-2; possible D gene TRBD1, 6 bases. The CDR3 covers 14 residues. Deletions cut 10 bases from V and 5 bases from J, with 20 bases between. Germline CDR1 reads MGHRA; CDR2 reads YSYEKL. CDR3 in amino acids: CAIRDTTKRYGYTF. The CDR3 DNA follows: TGCGCCATCCGGGACACAACCAAGAGATATGGCTACACCTTC.

This clone has ten or more counts. V is TRBV6-4 and J is TRBJ2-3; 11 bases match TRBD2. Germline V gene lookup returns CDR1 MRHNA and CDR2 SNTAGT. V dropped 3 bases and J dropped 1; count of bases not matched to a gene: 0. This CDR3 is built from 15 residues. CDR3 residues: CASSETSGGTDTQYF. Here the CDR3 DNA reads TGTGCCAGCAGTGAGACTAGCGGGGGCACAGATACGCAGTATTTT.

The chain recombines TRBV7-6 with TRBJ2-3; the match to TRBD1 covers 9 bases. The CDR3 spans 14 residues. The trim removed 5 bases at V and 8 bases at J, leaving 8 bases unmatched. CDR1 is SGHVS and CDR2 is FNYEAQ in the germline V gene. The DNA of the CDR3 is TGTGCCAGCAGCCCTGGGACAGGGAAGGGTACGCAGTATTTT. It translates to CASSPGTGKGTQYF.

This chain links TRBV7-9 with TRBJ1-5; D gene ambiguous. The germline V and J ends were trimmed by 3 bases and 0 bases, with 9 bases remaining between them. The CDR3 totals 15 residues. Per the germline V gene, CDR1 is SEHNR and CDR2 is FQNEAQ (reference sequence). In nucleotides, the CDR3 is TGTGCCAGCAGCTTTCGCGGTCTTAGCAATCAGCCCCAGCATTTT. Translated: CASSFRGLSNQPQHF.

In regard to this clone: One end of the junction fails to match germline, which may point to a read error. This chain uses TRBV6-6 with TRBJ2-7, with D maybe TRBD1 (5 bases). The CDR3 covers 12 residues. CDR1 and CDR2 (germline): MNHNY, SVGAGI (reference sequence). The CDR3: CASSPTGLGHSF. The DNA of the CDR3 is TGTGCCAGCAGTCCCACCGGTCTGGGGCATAGCTTC.

The J gene is TRBJ1-4, the V gene TRBV4-1; D not certain. Trimming cost V 4 bases and J 8 bases, with 14 bases left between them. CDR1 is MGHRA and CDR2 is YSYEKL in the germline V gene. The CDR3 covers 14 residues. The CDR3 DNA reads TGCGCCAGCAGCCGACTTAAAGAAGGCGAAAAACTGTTTTTT. This codes for CASSRLKEGEKLFF.

The chain recombines TRBV28 with TRBJ1-3; TRBD1 is a possible D gene (5 bases). Deletions cut 10 bases from V and 6 bases from J, with 19 bases between. Germline V gene lookup returns CDR1 MDHEN and CDR2 SYDVKM. This CDR3 spans 14 amino acids. CDR3 protein: CAITSGGNENTIYF. The CDR3 coding sequence is TGTGCCATAACCTCCGGGGGAAACGAAAACACCATATATTTT.

The CDR3 here is CSVPGGRNTGELFF. CDR3 in DNA: TGCAGCGTTCCCGGGGGAAGGAACACCGGGGAGCTGTTTTTT. The chain joins TRBV29-1 to TRBJ2-2; possible D gene TRBD2, 6 bases. The CDR3 is 14 residues long. CDR1 SQVTM and CDR2 ANQGSEA come from the germline V gene. V was shortened by 5 bases and J by 1 base, with 11 bases between the two germline ends.

This sequence joins TRBV20-1 and TRBJ2-1; 8 bases fit TRBD1. CDR1 DFQATT and CDR2 SNEGSKA come from the germline V gene (reference sequence). J gave up 6 bases and V 3 bases, and 7 bases lay outside the gene matches. This CDR3 contains 14 residues. This chain's CDR3 is CSASTQGARNEQFF. Written as DNA, the CDR3 is TGCAGTGCTAGTACCCAGGGGGCGCGCAATGAGCAGTTCTTC.